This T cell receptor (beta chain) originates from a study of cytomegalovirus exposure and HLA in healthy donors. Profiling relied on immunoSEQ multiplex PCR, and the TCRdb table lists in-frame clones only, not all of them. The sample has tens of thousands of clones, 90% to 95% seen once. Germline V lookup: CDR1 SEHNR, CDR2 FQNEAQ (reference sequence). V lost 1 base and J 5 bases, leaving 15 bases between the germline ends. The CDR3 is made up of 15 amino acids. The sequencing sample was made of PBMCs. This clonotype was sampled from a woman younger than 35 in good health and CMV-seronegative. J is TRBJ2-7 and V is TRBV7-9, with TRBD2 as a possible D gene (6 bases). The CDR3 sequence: CASSLGRASTNEQYF. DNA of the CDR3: TGTGCCAGCAGCTTAGGGAGGGCTTCCACCAACGAGCAGTACTTC.